A single T cell receptor beta chain is shown here with its context. TCRdb's table, derived via immunoSEQ multiplex PCR, lists solely in-frame clones and lacks some. The sample records more than 95,000 clones, roughly 90% being singletons. Trimming stripped 4 bases from V and 8 bases from J, with 12 bases between. The CDR3 is made up of 13 amino acids. Looked up from germline, CDR1 is MGHDK and CDR2 is SYGVNS. These data belong to a study of blood T cell repertoires in COVID-19. For the study at large: Samples representing acute and convalescent COVID-19 were sourced from the United States, Italy and Spain. T cells, B-cell-depleted T cells, or PBMCs provided the cDNA or gDNA that served as material.

This sequence joins TRBV25-1 and TRBJ2-1; TRBD2 might be the D (5 bases). The sample taken for sequencing was peripheral blood. The receptor's source is a human donor in a cohort sampled during active COVID-19. The CDR3 nucleotides read TGTGCCAGCAGTGCCCCGGGGTCCGATGAGCAGTTCTTC. Encoded protein: CASSAPGSDEQFF.